This TCR beta chain is from a study of shared clonotypes between healthy human individuals. Whole-study results and caveats: It was expected that sequencing depth would affect clonotype sharing among donors.

The assay ran at deep level. Only in-frame clones appear in the TCRdb table, and some are missing; sequencing was by immunoSEQ multiplex PCR. The top ten hold 0.95% to 1.5% of the sample, which has roughly 1,800,000 clones, about 95% seen once. Naive CD8 cells, CD45RO-negative and positively selected for CCR7, excluded terminally differentiated effector memory CD45RA+ cells. This CDR3 contains 13 residues. V gave up 6 bases and J gave up 4 bases; unmatched junction bases: 6. The germline V gene has CDR1 SQVTM and CDR2 ANQGSEA. Remarks on this clone: Its target is not known.

Sequencing was done on a sample of naive CD8+ T cells sorted from blood. This chain uses TRBV29-1 with TRBJ1-2; 9 positions agree with TRBD1. This receptor was identified in a young man in good health. CDR3 sequence: CSVPGQGFYGYTF. CDR3 DNA: TGCAGCGTCCCGGGACAGGGTTTCTATGGCTACACCTTC.